These 28 T cell receptor beta chains originate from one sample sequenced in a study of blood T cell repertoires in COVID-19. Data came from immunoSEQ multiplex PCR; TCRdb stores just in-frame clones and leaves some out. Of roughly 140,000 clones in the sample, around 83% are singletons; the top ten hold roughly 5.5%. The sample comprised PBMCs or T cells enriched from blood (not recorded which). The origin of the receptors is a woman in her fifties or sixties who had been exposed to COVID-19.

This sequence joins TRBV29-1 and TRBJ1-2; D is unclear. The CDR3 has 12 residues. Trimming stripped 7 bases from V and 4 bases from J, with 13 bases between. Looked up from germline, CDR1 is SQVTM and CDR2 is ANQGSEA. CDR3 nucleotides: TGCAGCGCTCTGGAGGCGCCCTATGGCTACACCTTC. Its protein is CSALEAPYGYTF.

The V and J genes are TRBV9 and TRBJ1-2; D gene uncertain. This CDR3 is 15 amino acids long. Per the germline V gene, CDR1 is SGDLS and CDR2 is YYNGEE. Trimming shortened V by 5 bases and J by 3 bases, and 17 bases separated the two germline ends. DNA for the CDR3: TGTGCCAGCAGTCAAGGAGGAGGGCGGGACTATGGCTACACCTTC. This sequence encodes CASSQGGGRDYGYTF.

The chain employs TRBV10-3 and TRBJ1-1, with TRBD1 matching over 7 bases. V shed 5 bases, J shed 7 bases, and the junction held 10 bases outside the gene matches. Germline V gene lookup returns CDR1 ENHRY and CDR2 SYGVKD. The CDR3 spans 14 residues. The CDR3 sequence is CAISPDRAGNEAFF. The CDR3 region has the DNA TGTGCCATCAGTCCAGACAGGGCTGGGAATGAAGCTTTCTTT.

The chain couples TRBV5-4 to TRBJ2-2; maybe TRBD1 (5 bases). The V end lost 1 base, the J end lost 8 bases, and 12 bases lay between the germline ends. Germline V CDR1 and CDR2: SGHNT, YYREEE (reference sequence). The CDR3 runs 14 residues. The CDR3 is CASSLSGMVGELFF. For the CDR3, the DNA is TGTGCCAGCAGCTTGTCAGGGATGGTAGGGGAGCTGTTTTTT.

The chain uses TRBV9 and TRBJ2-7; a possible D gene is TRBD1 (5 bases). Trimming left V 4 bases short and J 6 bases short, with 23 bases between. There are 16 residues in the CDR3. Germline V lookup: CDR1 SGDLS, CDR2 YYNGEE. The CDR3 here is CASSPGGARSSREQYF. For the CDR3, the DNA is TGTGCCAGCAGCCCAGGTGGGGCGCGGTCGTCGCGCGAGCAGTACTTC.

This chain uses TRBV11-3 with TRBJ2-1, with 10 bases lining up with TRBD2. Germline V gene sequence: CDR1 SGHNT, CDR2 YENEEA. The CDR3 is 15 residues long. V lost 3 bases and J lost 7; bases outside the gene matches: 6. The CDR3 protein is CASSLGTSVNNEQFF. For the CDR3, the DNA is TGTGCCAGCAGCTTGGGGACTAGCGTTAATAATGAGCAGTTCTTC. Based on the CDR3 plus reference TRBV11-3 and TRBJ2-1, the full variable domain is EAGVVQSPRYKIIEKKQPVAFWCNPISGHNTLYWYLQNLGQGPELLIRYENEEAVDDSQLPKDRFSAERLKGVDSTLKIQPAELGDSAVYLCASSLGTSVNNEQFFGPGTRLTVL.

The chain uses TRBV5-8 and TRBJ1-1; TRBD1 matches at 10 bases. Germline lookup yields CDR1 SGHTS and CDR2 YDEGEE. J was trimmed by 1 base and V by 4 bases; bases with no gene match: 16. There are 19 residues in the CDR3. The CDR3 coding sequence is TGTGCCAGCAGCACCCGGGGGTGGGGACAGGGGATGACGAACACTGAAGCTTTCTTT. As protein: CASSTRGWGQGMTNTEAFF.

This chain joins TRBV7-9 and TRBJ2-7, with TRBD1 identical over 8 bases. The CDR3 totals 15 residues. With V trimmed by 5 bases and J by 3 bases, 9 bases remained unmatched. CDR1 SEHNR and CDR2 FQNEAQ come from the germline V gene (reference sequence). In DNA form, the CDR3 reads TGTGCCAGCAGCCCGGGTCAGGGGGCCGACTACGAGCAGTACTTC. Its translation: CASSPGQGADYEQYF.

V is TRBV7-9 and J is TRBJ1-1; the D gene is possibly TRBD1 (6 bases). Trimming removed 4 bases at V and 5 bases at J, with 14 bases between. This CDR3 has 14 amino acids. Germline CDR1 SEHNR, CDR2 FQNEAQ (reference sequence). The CDR3 DNA follows: TGTGCCAGCAGCTCGGACAGTAAATCTACTGAAGCTTTCTTT. It is translated as CASSSDSKSTEAFF.

This chain connects TRBV9 to TRBJ2-1; a possible D gene is TRBD2 (5 bases). Trimming removed 2 bases from V and 7 bases from J, with 16 bases in between. CDR3 size: 15 residues. Per germline, CDR1 SGDLS and CDR2 YYNGEE. The CDR3, as DNA: TGTGCCAGCAGCGTCAAGGGCCCTGGCGGGAATGAGCAGTTCTTC. As protein: CASSVKGPGGNEQFF. The variable domain in full, completed from reference TRBV9 and TRBJ2-1, reads DSGVTQTPKHLITATGQRVTLRCSPRSGDLSVYWYQQSLDQGLQFLIQYYNGEERAKGNILERFSAQQFPDLHSELNLSSLELGDSALYFCASSVKGPGGNEQFFGPGTRLTVL.

This chain links TRBV6-2 or TRBV6-3 with TRBJ2-1, with D perhaps matching TRBD2 (5 bases). Germline CDR1 reads MNHEY; CDR2 reads SVGEGT. The CDR3 contains 12 residues. Trimming stripped 4 bases from V and 6 bases from J, with 7 bases between. CDR3 region: CASSSGINEQFF. The DNA of the CDR3 is TGTGCCAGCAGTTCGGGGATCAATGAGCAGTTCTTC.

This clone has only a few counts. This chain joins TRBV3-1 (or the pseudogene TRBV3-2) and TRBJ1-2; possible D gene TRBD1, 5 bases. This CDR3 is built from 14 residues. The germline gives CDR1 LGHDT, CDR2 YNNKEL (reference sequence). V was pared by 0 bases and J by 5 bases, with 10 bases between. The CDR3 reads CASSQDFRGYGYTF. CDR3 bases: TGTGCCAGCAGCCAAGACTTCCGGGGGTATGGCTACACCTTC.

This chain joins TRBV7-2 and TRBJ1-3; weak D call: TRBD1 (5 bases). The germline gives CDR1 SGHTA, CDR2 FQGNSA. Trimming took 5 bases from V and 3 from J, leaving 11 bases between them. The length of the CDR3 is 14 residues. The CDR3 DNA follows: TGTGCCAGCAGCCGCGGGGGGGATGGAAACACCATATATTTT. Translation: CASSRGGDGNTIYF.

Note on this clone: This specimen includes other DNA sequences encoding the same CDR3. V usage is TRBV5-6 and J usage is TRBJ1-1, with D maybe TRBD1 (6 bases). The CDR3 covers 14 residues. CDR1 SGHDT and CDR2 YYEEEE come from the germline V gene. The germline V and J ends were trimmed by 0 bases and 1 base, with 7 bases remaining between them. The CDR3 coding sequence is TGTGCCAGCAGCTTGGTGACAGGGAACACTGAAGCTTTCTTT. Amino acids: CASSLVTGNTEAFF. The complete variable domain, with remaining parts taken from reference TRBV5-6 and TRBJ1-1, reads DAGVTQSPTHLIKTRGQQVTLRCSPKSGHDTVSWYQQALGQGPQFIFQYYEEEERQRGNFPDRFSGHQFPNYSSELNVNALLLGDSALYLCASSLVTGNTEAFFGQGTRLTVV.

This clone occurred many times. The chain has TRBV2 and TRBJ1-2; D uncertain. The ends were cut back, 10 bases at V and 12 bases at J, with 15 bases in the middle. The CDR3 length is 10 residues. Germline assignment: CDR1 SNHLY and CDR2 FYNNEI. CDR3 nucleotides: TGTGCCACCGTTCGAGGGATACACACCTTC. Its translation is CATVRGIHTF.

This clone was observed a handful of times. The V call is TRBV7-9, the J call TRBJ1-1; no definite D call. This CDR3 has 15 amino acids. V gave up 1 base and J gave up 0 bases, with 9 bases separating them. The germline CDR1 and CDR2 sequences are SEHNR and FQNEAQ (reference sequence). CDR3 DNA sequence: TGTGCCAGCAGCTTAGAGGGAGGAGTGAACACTGAAGCTTTCTTT. Translating it yields CASSLEGGVNTEAFF. The complete variable domain, with remaining parts taken from reference TRBV7-9 and TRBJ1-1, reads DTGVSQNPRHKITKRGQNVTFRCDPISEHNRLYWYRQTLGQGPEFLTYFQNEAQLEKSRLLSDRFSAERPKGSFSTLEIQRTEQGDSAMYLCASSLEGGVNTEAFFGQGTRLTVV.

The CDR3 loop reads CASSVRTGTFNEQYF. The CDR3 nucleotides are TGTGCCAGCAGCGTCCGGACAGGGACGTTCAACGAGCAGTACTTC. This chain joins TRBV7-6 and TRBJ2-7; the match to TRBD1 covers 8 bases. J lost 5 bases, V lost 5 bases, and 11 bases had no gene match. CDR1 and CDR2 from the germline V gene are SGHVS and FNYEAQ. The CDR3 sequence is 15 residues long.

The gene calls are TRBV19 and TRBJ2-2; 10 bases are shared with TRBD2. This CDR3 is built from 17 residues. The germline CDR1 and CDR2 sequences are LNHDA and SQIVND (reference sequence). V gave up 1 base and J gave up 5 bases; unmatched junction bases: 7. The CDR3 nucleotides read TGTGCCAGTAGTATAGGAGGCCTAGCGGGAGTTACCGGGGAGCTGTTTTTT. Its protein product is CASSIGGLAGVTGELFF.

This clone was picked up a small number of times. The chain has TRBV5-5 and TRBJ1-1; 7 positions match TRBD1. Germline CDR1 reads SGHKS; CDR2 reads YYEKEE (reference sequence). The CDR3 length is 16 residues. Losses at the gene ends were 1 base for V and 3 bases for J; bases not matched to a gene: 9. CDR3 residues: CASSLSRGQGDTEAFF. CDR3 DNA sequence: TGTGCCAGCAGCTTGAGTAGAGGGCAGGGGGACACTGAAGCTTTCTTT.

This chain joins TRBV7-7 and TRBJ2-5, with a possible D match to TRBD2 (7 bases). Trimming took 6 bases from V and 2 from J, leaving 19 bases between them. This CDR3 has 16 residues. In germline, CDR1 is SSHAT, CDR2 FNYEAQ (reference sequence). CDR3: CASSSRGAGPQETQYF. Here the CDR3 DNA reads TGTGCCAGCAGTTCCCGGGGGGCGGGACCGCAAGAGACCCAGTACTTC.

The V and J genes are TRBV6-2 or TRBV6-3 and TRBJ2-7; the match to TRBD2 covers 13 bases. The germline gives CDR1 MNHEY, CDR2 SVGEGT. The CDR3 sequence is 18 residues long. The V gene end was trimmed by 5 bases and the J gene end by 2 bases; junction bases not matched to a gene: 12. CDR3 bases: TGTGCCAGCAGTGTGACCCTGGGACTAGCGGGGCGACCCTACGAGCAGTACTTC. This gives the protein CASSVTLGLAGRPYEQYF.

The chain joins TRBV20-1 to TRBJ1-1, with D possibly being TRBD1 (5 bases). Trimming removed 3 bases from V and 3 bases from J, with 17 bases in between. Germline values: CDR1 DFQATT, CDR2 SNEGSKA (reference sequence). The CDR3 spans 15 residues. CDR3 protein: CSASGGGVSDTEAFF. CDR3 sequence (DNA): TGCAGTGCTAGTGGGGGGGGAGTGTCGGACACTGAAGCTTTCTTT.

The V gene is TRBV5-6, the J gene TRBJ1-2; D is perhaps TRBD1 (5 bases). V lost 1 base to trimming and J lost 3 bases, with 13 bases between them. Germline V gene lookup returns CDR1 SGHDT and CDR2 YYEEEE. The CDR3 extends over 15 amino acids. The CDR3 loop reads CASSLLARGDYGYTF. The CDR3 DNA reads TGTGCCAGCAGCTTGCTAGCTCGGGGGGACTATGGCTACACCTTC. Based on the CDR3 plus reference TRBV5-6 and TRBJ1-2, the full variable domain is DAGVTQSPTHLIKTRGQQVTLRCSPKSGHDTVSWYQQALGQGPQFIFQYYEEEERQRGNFPDRFSGHQFPNYSSELNVNALLLGDSALYLCASSLLARGDYGYTFGSGTRLTVV.

This clone was found many times. This chain uses TRBV5-1 with TRBJ2-3; TRBD2 is a possible D gene (6 bases). Germline V gene data show CDR1 as SGHRS and CDR2 as YFSETQ. The V end was cut by 2 bases, the J end by 4 bases, with 17 bases between. This CDR3 has 16 amino acids. CDR3 protein: CASSFGTSLFADTQYF. The CDR3, as DNA: TGCGCCAGCAGCTTTGGAACTAGCCTTTTCGCAGATACGCAGTATTTT.

Only a few counts were recorded for this clone. The chain employs TRBV3-1 (or the pseudogene TRBV3-2) and TRBJ1-1; the D gene is possibly TRBD1 (6 bases). Germline CDR1 reads LGHDT; CDR2 reads YNNKEL (reference sequence). Trimming took off 4 bases at V and 4 bases at J, with 7 bases between the two ends. There are 12 residues in the CDR3. The CDR3 reads CASSPGATEAFF. DNA of the CDR3: TGTGCCAGCAGCCCAGGGGCCACTGAAGCTTTCTTT.

This chain joins TRBV10-3 and TRBJ1-1; 8 bases match TRBD1. Per germline, CDR1 ENHRY and CDR2 SYGVKD. With V trimmed by 2 bases and J by 11 bases, 7 bases remained unmatched. CDR3 length: 13 residues. CDR3 bases: TGTGCCATCAGTGAGGGACAGGGCATAAGGGCTTTCTTT. Amino acid sequence: CAISEGQGIRAFF.

The CDR3 sequence is CASSLRVEAFF. The CDR3 region has the DNA TGTGCCAGCAGCTTACGGGTCGAAGCTTTCTTT. V and J are TRBV11-2 and TRBJ1-1; D unresolved. This CDR3 spans 11 amino acids. Trimming took off 2 bases at V and 8 bases at J, with 6 bases between the two ends. Germline loops: CDR1 SGHAT, CDR2 FQNNGV.

The chain couples TRBV27 to TRBJ2-1, with D possibly being TRBD2 (7 bases). The V end was cut by 2 bases, the J end by 9 bases, with 14 bases between. Looked up from germline, CDR1 is MNHEY and CDR2 is SMNVEV (reference sequence). This CDR3 spans 14 amino acids. The CDR3 nucleotides read TGTGCCAGCAGTTTAGGTGGGGGGGCGGGTGAGCAGTTCTTC. As protein: CASSLGGGAGEQFF.